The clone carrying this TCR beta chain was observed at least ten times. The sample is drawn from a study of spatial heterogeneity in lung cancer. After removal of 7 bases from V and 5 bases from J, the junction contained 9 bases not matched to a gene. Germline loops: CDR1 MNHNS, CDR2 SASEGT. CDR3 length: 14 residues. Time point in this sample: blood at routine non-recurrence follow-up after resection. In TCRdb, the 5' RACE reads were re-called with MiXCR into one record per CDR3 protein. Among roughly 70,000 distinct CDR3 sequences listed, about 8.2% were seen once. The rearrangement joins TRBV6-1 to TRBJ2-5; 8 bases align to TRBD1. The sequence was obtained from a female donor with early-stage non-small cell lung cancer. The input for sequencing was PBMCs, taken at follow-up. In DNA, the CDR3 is TGTGCCAGCAAAGTGACAGGGGCTTGGGAGACCCAGTACTTC. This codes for CASKVTGAWETQYF.